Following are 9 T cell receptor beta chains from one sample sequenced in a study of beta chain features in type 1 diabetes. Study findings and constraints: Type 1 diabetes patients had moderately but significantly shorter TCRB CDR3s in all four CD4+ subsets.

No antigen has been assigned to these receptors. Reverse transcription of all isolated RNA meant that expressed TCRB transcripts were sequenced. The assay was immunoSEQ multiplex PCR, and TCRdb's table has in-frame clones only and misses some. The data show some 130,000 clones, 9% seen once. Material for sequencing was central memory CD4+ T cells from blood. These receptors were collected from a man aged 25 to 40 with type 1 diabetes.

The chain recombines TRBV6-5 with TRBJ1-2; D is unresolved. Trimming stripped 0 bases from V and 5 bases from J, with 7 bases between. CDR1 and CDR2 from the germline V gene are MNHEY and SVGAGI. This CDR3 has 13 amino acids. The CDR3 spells CASSYSTQYGYTF. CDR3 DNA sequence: TGTGCCAGCAGTTACTCGACACAGTATGGCTACACCTTC.

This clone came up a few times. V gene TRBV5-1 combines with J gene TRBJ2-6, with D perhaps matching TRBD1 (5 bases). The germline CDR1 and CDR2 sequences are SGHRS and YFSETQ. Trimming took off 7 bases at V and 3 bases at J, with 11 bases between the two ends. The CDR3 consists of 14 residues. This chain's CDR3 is CASGAIGGANVLTF. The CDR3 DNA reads TGCGCCAGCGGGGCAATAGGTGGGGCCAACGTCCTGACTTTC.

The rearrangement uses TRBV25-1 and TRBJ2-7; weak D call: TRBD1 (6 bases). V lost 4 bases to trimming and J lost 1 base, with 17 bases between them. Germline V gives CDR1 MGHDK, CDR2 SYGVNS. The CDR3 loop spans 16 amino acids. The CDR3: CASSGPSDRRSYEQYF. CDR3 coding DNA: TGTGCCAGCAGTGGTCCTTCGGACAGACGTTCCTACGAGCAGTACTTC.

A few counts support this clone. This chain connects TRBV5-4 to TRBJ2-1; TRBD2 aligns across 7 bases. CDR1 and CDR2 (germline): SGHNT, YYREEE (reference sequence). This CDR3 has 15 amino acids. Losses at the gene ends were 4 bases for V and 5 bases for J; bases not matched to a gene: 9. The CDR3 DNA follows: TGTGCCAGCAGCCCAAAAGCGGGGCCTGACAATGAGCAGTTCTTC. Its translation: CASSPKAGPDNEQFF.

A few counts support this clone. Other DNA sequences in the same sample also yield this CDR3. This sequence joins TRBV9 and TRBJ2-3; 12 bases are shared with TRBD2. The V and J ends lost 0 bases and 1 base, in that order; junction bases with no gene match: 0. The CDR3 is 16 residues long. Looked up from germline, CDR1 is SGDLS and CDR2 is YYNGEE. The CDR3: CASSVGTSGGTDTQYF. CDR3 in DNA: TGTGCCAGCAGCGTAGGGACTAGCGGGGGCACAGATACGCAGTATTTT.

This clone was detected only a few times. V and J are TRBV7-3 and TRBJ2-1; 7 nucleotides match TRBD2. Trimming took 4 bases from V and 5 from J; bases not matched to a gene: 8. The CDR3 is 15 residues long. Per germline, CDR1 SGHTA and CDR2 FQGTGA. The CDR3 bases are TGTGCCAGCAGCTCCCAGAGCGGGGTTAACAATGAGCAGTTCTTC. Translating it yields CASSSQSGVNNEQFF.

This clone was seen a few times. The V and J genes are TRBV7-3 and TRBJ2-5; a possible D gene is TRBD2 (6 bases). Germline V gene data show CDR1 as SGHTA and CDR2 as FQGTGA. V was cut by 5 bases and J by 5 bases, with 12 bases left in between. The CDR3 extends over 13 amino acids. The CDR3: CASSQGLWETQYF. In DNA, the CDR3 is TGTGCCAGCAGCCAGGGACTTTGGGAGACCCAGTACTTC.

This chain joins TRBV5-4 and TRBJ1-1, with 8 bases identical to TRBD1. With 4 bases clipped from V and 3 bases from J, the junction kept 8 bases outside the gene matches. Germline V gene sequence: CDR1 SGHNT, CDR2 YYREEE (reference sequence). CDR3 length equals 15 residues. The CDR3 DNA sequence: TGTGCCAGCAGCACCGGACAGGGAAGATACACTGAAGCTTTCTTT. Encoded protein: CASSTGQGRYTEAFF.

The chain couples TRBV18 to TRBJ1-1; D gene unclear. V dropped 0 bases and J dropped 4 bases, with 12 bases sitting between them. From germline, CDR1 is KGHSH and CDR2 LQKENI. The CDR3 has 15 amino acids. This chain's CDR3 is CASSPPPEESTEAFF. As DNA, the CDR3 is TGTGCCAGCTCACCACCGCCAGAAGAAAGCACTGAAGCTTTCTTT.